Below are 13 T cell receptor beta chains sequenced from a single sample in a study of blood T cell repertoires in COVID-19. TCRdb's table, derived via immunoSEQ multiplex PCR, lists solely in-frame clones and lacks some. Here the sample spans approximately 120,000 clones, more than 80% being singletons. Source material: peripheral blood. Receptors were obtained from an elderly woman with COVID-19, enrolled during active disease.

The V and J genes are TRBV28 and TRBJ1-3; TRBD1 matches 8 bases. There are 14 residues in the CDR3. Germline CDR1 reads MDHEN; CDR2 reads SYDVKM. V shed 4 bases, J shed 7 bases, and the junction held 6 bases outside the gene matches. The CDR3 spells CASSSDRVRNTIYF. The CDR3 DNA sequence: TGTGCCAGCAGTTCGGACAGGGTCCGGAACACCATATATTTT.

The chain couples TRBV4-2 to TRBJ1-2, with D possibly matching TRBD1 (6 bases). V was shortened by 7 bases and J by 2 bases, with 14 bases between the two germline ends. Germline V lookup: CDR1 LGHNA, CDR2 YNFKEQ. There are 14 residues in the CDR3. The CDR3 is CASKQGRENYGYTF. The CDR3 coding sequence is TGTGCCAGCAAACAGGGACGGGAAAACTATGGCTACACCTTC.

The chain has TRBV10-3 and TRBJ1-6; 8 nucleotides agree with TRBD1. The CDR3 runs to 12 residues. Per the germline V gene, CDR1 is ENHRY and CDR2 is SYGVKD. V lost 11 bases and J lost 7; bases outside the gene matches: 4. The CDR3, as DNA: TGTGCCGCCCGACAGGGGAATTCACCCCTCCACTTT. Amino acids: CAARQGNSPLHF.

The count of this clone is one. J is TRBJ2-5 and V is TRBV5-1; 7 bases fit TRBD2. CDR1 SGHRS and CDR2 YFSETQ come from the germline V gene. The CDR3 is 16 amino acids. Trimming took 6 bases from V and 4 from J; bases not matched to a gene: 15. CDR3 residues: CASNLKGRDFRETQYF. The CDR3 nucleotides are TGCGCCAGCAACCTGAAGGGGAGGGATTTTCGAGAGACCCAGTACTTC.

This clone was found once. V is TRBV10-3 and J is TRBJ1-1, with no clear D. CDR1 is ENHRY, CDR2 SYGVKD, per germline. Trimming removed 2 bases from V and 6 bases from J, with 13 bases in between. The CDR3 contains 14 residues. CDR3 in amino acids: CAISEALKEAEAFF. The DNA for the CDR3 is TGTGCCATCAGTGAGGCTCTTAAAGAGGCTGAAGCTTTCTTT.

This rearrangement joins TRBV4-3 to TRBJ2-3; 11 positions match TRBD2. With V trimmed by 0 bases and J by 0 bases, 14 bases remained unmatched. This CDR3 is 21 amino acids long. CDR1 and CDR2 from the germline V gene are LGHNA and YSLEER. The CDR3 nucleotides read TGCGCCAGCAGCCAAGAATCGAGTCTAGCGGGAGGTGTTGGGAGCACAGATACGCAGTATTTT. Translated, it gives CASSQESSLAGGVGSTDTQYF.

This chain uses TRBV6-5 with TRBJ2-7; no clear D. The V end lost 5 bases, the J end lost 4 bases, and 9 bases lay between the germline ends. Germline V gene sequence: CDR1 MNHEY, CDR2 SVGAGI. The CDR3 sequence is 12 residues long. CDR3 nucleotide sequence: TGTGCCAGCAGTCCCGGGTTGTACGAGCAGTACTTC. Its translation is CASSPGLYEQYF.

CDR3 amino acids: CASSYGTVQETQYF. The DNA of the CDR3 is TGCGCCAGCAGCTACGGGACTGTCCAAGAGACCCAGTACTTC. The chain combines TRBV5-1 with TRBJ2-5, with a possible D match to TRBD2 (6 bases). This CDR3 has 14 residues. Between the trimmed V and J ends, which lost 3 bases and 1 base, there was a span of 10 bases. Germline V gene lookup returns CDR1 SGHRS and CDR2 YFSETQ.

The gene calls are TRBV6-5 and TRBJ2-1, with D possibly TRBD1 on 6 matching bases. Germline V gene lookup returns CDR1 MNHEY and CDR2 SVGAGI. This CDR3 is built from 13 residues. V lost 5 bases and J 8 bases, leaving 13 bases between the germline ends. As DNA, the CDR3 is TGTGCCAGCAGTAACAGGGTAGGCGATGAGCAGTTCTTC. It codes for CASSNRVGDEQFF.

The J gene is TRBJ2-1, the V gene TRBV7-6, with TRBD2 matching over 9 bases. V lost 3 bases, J lost 4 bases, and 4 bases stayed unmatched. CDR1 SGHVS and CDR2 FNYEAQ come from the germline V gene. The CDR3 loop spans 15 amino acids. This chain's CDR3 is CASSFRLAAYNEQFF. CDR3 nucleotide sequence: TGTGCCAGCAGCTTTAGACTAGCGGCTTACAATGAGCAGTTCTTC.

The chain joins TRBV3-1 (or the pseudogene TRBV3-2) to TRBJ2-7, with a weak D call TRBD1 (5 bases). Looked up from germline, CDR1 is LGHDT and CDR2 is YNNKEL (reference sequence). The V end was cut by 0 bases, the J end by 7 bases, with 10 bases between. This CDR3 is 13 amino acids long. The CDR3 DNA is TGTGCCAGCAGCCAAGACGGACACGTGGAGCAGTACTTC. Translating it yields CASSQDGHVEQYF.

The V and J genes are TRBV5-1 and TRBJ2-3; weak D call: TRBD2 (6 bases). CDR3 length: 17 amino acids. CDR1 is SGHRS and CDR2 is YFSETQ in the germline V gene. Trimming left V 3 bases short and J 1 base short, with 18 bases between. CDR3 protein: CASSWGRGMWGTDTQYF. Written as DNA, the CDR3 is TGCGCCAGCAGCTGGGGCCGCGGGATGTGGGGCACAGATACGCAGTATTTT.

The chain carries TRBV29-1 and TRBJ1-5; 7 positions match TRBD1. The CDR3 consists of 13 residues. Looked up from germline, CDR1 is SQVTM and CDR2 is ANQGSEA. V was clipped by 4 bases and J by 6 bases; unmatched bases: 6. CDR3 DNA: TGCAGCGTTGGGACAGGTTTGGGTCAGCCCCAGCATTTT. The encoded protein is CSVGTGLGQPQHF.